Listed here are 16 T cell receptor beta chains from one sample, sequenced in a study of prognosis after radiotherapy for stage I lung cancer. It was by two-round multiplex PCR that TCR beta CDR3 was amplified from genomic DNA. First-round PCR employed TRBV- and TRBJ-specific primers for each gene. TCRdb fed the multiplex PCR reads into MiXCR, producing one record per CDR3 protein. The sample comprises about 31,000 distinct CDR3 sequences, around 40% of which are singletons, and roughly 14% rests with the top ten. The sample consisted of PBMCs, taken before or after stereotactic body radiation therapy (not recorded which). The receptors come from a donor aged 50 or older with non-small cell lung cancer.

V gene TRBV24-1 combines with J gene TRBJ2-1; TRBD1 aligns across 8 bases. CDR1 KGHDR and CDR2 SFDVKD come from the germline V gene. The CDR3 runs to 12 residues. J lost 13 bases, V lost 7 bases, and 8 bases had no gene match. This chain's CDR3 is CATSPQGALQFF. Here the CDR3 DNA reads TGTGCCACCAGCCCTCAGGGGGCCCTACAGTTCTTC.

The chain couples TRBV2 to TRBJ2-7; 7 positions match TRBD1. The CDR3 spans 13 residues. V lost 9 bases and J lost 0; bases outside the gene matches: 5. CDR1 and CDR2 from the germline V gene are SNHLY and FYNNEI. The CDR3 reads CARGGQTSYEQYF. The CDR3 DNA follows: TGTGCCAGAGGGGGACAGACCTCCTACGAGCAGTACTTC.

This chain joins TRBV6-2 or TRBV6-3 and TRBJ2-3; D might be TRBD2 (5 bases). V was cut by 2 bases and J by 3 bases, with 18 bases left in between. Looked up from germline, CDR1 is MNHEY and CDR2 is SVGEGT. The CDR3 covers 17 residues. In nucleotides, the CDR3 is TGTGCCAGCAGTTACGGTCTATCGGGGTGTTTGACAGATACGCAGTATTTT. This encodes CASSYGLSGCLTDTQYF.

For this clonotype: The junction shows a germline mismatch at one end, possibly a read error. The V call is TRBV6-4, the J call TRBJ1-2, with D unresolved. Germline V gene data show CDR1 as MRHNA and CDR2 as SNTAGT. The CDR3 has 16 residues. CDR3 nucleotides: TGTGCCAGCAGTGACTCTAGTACTACGGAAAACTATGTCTACACCTTC. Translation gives CASSDSSTTENYVYTF.

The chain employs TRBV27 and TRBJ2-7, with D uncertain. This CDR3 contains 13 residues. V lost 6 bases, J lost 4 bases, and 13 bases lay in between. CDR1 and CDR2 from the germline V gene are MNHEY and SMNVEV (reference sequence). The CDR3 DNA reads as TGTGCCAGCAGGGCCGAAGGGCCTTACGAGCAGTACTTC. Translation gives CASRAEGPYEQYF.

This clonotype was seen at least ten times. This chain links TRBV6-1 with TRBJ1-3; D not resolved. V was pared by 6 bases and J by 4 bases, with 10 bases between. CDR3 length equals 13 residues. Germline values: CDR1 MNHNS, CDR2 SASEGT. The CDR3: CASRTPRGNTIYF. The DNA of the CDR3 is TGTGCCAGCAGAACCCCGAGGGGAAACACCATATATTTT.

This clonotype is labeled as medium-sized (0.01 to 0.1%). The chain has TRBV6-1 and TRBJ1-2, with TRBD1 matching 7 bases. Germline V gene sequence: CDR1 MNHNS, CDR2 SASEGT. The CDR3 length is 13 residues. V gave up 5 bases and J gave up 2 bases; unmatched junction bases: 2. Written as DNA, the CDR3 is TGTGCCAGCAGTCCGGGACAGAACTATGGCTACACCTTC. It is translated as CASSPGQNYGYTF.

This CDR3 reads CATSDQRPSSNEQFF. CDR3 nucleotides: TGTGCCACCAGTGATCAGCGGCCTAGCAGTAATGAGCAGTTCTTC. The V call is TRBV24-1, the J call TRBJ2-1; possible D gene TRBD2, 5 bases. V lost 3 bases and J lost 7, with 15 bases in between. The length of the CDR3 is 15 residues. Germline CDR1 and CDR2: KGHDR and SFDVKD.

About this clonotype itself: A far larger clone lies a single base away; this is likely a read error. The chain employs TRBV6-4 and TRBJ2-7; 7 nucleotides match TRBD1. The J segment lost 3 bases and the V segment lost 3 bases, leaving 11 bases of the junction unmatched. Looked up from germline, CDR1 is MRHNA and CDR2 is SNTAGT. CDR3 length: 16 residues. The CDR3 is CASSEDRQTIVYEQYF. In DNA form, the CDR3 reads TGTGCCAGCAGTGAGGACAGGCAGACGATTGTCTACGAGCAGTACTTC.

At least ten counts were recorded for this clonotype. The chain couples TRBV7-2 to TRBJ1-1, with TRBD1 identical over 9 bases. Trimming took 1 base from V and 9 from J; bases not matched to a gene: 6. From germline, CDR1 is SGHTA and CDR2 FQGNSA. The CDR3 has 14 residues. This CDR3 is CASSLVGTGSQAFF. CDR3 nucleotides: TGTGCCAGCAGCTTAGTTGGGACAGGGTCTCAAGCTTTCTTT.

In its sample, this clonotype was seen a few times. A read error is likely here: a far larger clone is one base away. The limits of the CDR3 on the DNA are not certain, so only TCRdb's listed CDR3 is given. The CDR3 sequence: CASILDRKAEAFF. The chain uses TRBV6-1 and TRBJ1-1; TRBD1, the D gene given by the table, was not confirmed from the DNA. The CDR3 spans 13 residues, counting both ends. The germline V gene encodes CDR1 MNHNS and CDR2 SASEGT.

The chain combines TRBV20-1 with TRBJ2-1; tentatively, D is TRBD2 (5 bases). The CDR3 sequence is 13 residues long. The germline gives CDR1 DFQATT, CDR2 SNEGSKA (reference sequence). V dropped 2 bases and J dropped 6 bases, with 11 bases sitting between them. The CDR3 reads CSARLQTTNEQFF. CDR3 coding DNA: TGCAGTGCTAGATTGCAGACTACCAATGAGCAGTTCTTC.

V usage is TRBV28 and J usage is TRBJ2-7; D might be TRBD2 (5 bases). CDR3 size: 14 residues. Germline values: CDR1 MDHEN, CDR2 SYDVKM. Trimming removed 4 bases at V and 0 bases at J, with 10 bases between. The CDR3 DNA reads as TGTGCCAGCAGTTCACACGGGGTCTCCTACGAGCAGTACTTC. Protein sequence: CASSSHGVSYEQYF.

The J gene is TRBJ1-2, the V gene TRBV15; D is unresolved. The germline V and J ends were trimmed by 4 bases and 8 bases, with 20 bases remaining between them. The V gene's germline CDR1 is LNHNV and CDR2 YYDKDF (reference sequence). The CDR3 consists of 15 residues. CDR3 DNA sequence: TGTGCCACCAGCATCCTGACATGGTTAATAGACGGCTACACCTTC. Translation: CATSILTWLIDGYTF.

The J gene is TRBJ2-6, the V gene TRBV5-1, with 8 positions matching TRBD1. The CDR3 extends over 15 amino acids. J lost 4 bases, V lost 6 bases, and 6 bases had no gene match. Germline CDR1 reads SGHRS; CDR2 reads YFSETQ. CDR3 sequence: CASIGQGSGANVLTF. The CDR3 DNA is TGCGCCAGCATTGGACAGGGATCCGGGGCCAACGTCCTGACTTTC.

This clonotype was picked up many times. Written as DNA, the CDR3 is TGTGCCAGCATTTCAACGGCTTCAGAGCAGTACTTC. This translates into CASISTASEQYF. The chain uses TRBV7-9 and TRBJ2-7; no clear D gene. This CDR3 comprises 12 residues. V was clipped by 7 bases and J by 7 bases, with 14 bases between them. Germline values: CDR1 SEHNR, CDR2 FQNEAQ (reference sequence).